This T cell receptor (beta chain) was sequenced for a study of cytotoxic CD8 clonotypes in ibrutinib-treated CLL. There are 13 residues in the CDR3. The V gene's germline CDR1 is MNHEY and CDR2 SVGAGI. V shed 6 bases and J shed 0 bases, with 3 bases lying between them. Repertoires were generated with immunoSEQ multiplex PCR, while TCRdb's copy carries only in-frame clones and drops some. The sample shows roughly 180,000 clones, more than 80% of them seen only once. Study-wide results and limits: Pretreatment clonality was elevated relative to age-matched healthy donors and paralleled circulating CD8+ T-cell counts. Once treatment began, public clonotypes, which were uncommon, contracted or stayed stable.

A word on this clone: Its antigen is undetermined.

The chain is built from TRBV6-5 and TRBJ2-6; D unclear. Sequences were derived from PBMCs, sampled after 24 months of ibrutinib treatment. This receptor was taken from a human donor with chronic lymphocytic leukemia. The CDR3 DNA reads TGTGCCAGCAGGGACTCTGGGGCCAACGTCCTGACTTTC. Translated: CASRDSGANVLTF.